A single TCR beta chain is shown here with its context. Primers used in a second PCR of roughly 6 to 11 cycles were a sample-barcoded 5' primer and a J-beta primer mix. TCRdb independently ran MiXCR on the 5' RACE reads; one entry per CDR3 protein. The sample consists of about 1,500,000 distinct CDR3 sequences, about 28% of them appearing once. CDR1 SEHNR and CDR2 FQNEAQ come from the germline V gene (reference sequence). The CDR3 has 16 amino acids. V was clipped by 5 bases and J by 10 bases; unmatched bases: 11. These data are taken from a study of blood T cells in healthy people across ages. This receptor was obtained from a woman in her thirties in good health. The genes are TRBV7-9 and TRBJ2-1; 13 nucleotides align to TRBD2. Input material: blood. Written as DNA, the CDR3 is TGTGCCAGCAGCCCAGGACTAGCGGGAGTTGATCGGGAGCAGTTCTTC. This translates into CASSPGLAGVDREQFF. Combining the CDR3 with reference TRBV7-9 and TRBJ2-1 gives the whole variable domain DTGVSQNPRHKITKRGQNVTFRCDPISEHNRLYWYRQTLGQGPEFLTYFQNEAQLEKSRLLSDRFSAERPKGSFSTLEIQRTEQGDSAMYLCASSPGLAGVDREQFFGPGTRLTVL.